Following are 21 T cell receptor beta chains from one sample sequenced in a study of OX40 agonist ivuxolimab in advanced cancers. The assay was immunoSEQ multiplex PCR, and TCRdb's table has in-frame clones only and misses some. Here the sample spans tens of thousands of clones, more than 80% being singletons. Material: CD4+ or CD8+ T cells sorted from blood, obtained in a trial of the OX40 agonist ivuxolimab. Source of these receptors: an adult with an advanced solid tumor such as melanoma, head and neck, liver or kidney cancer.

The CDR3 reads CASSLGGLGGGSYEQYF. Written as DNA, the CDR3 is TGCGCCAGCAGCTTGGGGGGCCTCGGCGGTGGCTCCTACGAGCAGTACTTC. The rearrangement joins TRBV5-1 to TRBJ2-7; the D gene is possibly TRBD1 (5 bases). The CDR3 is made up of 17 amino acids. Deletions cut 0 bases from V and 0 bases from J, with 16 bases between. CDR1 is SGHRS and CDR2 is YFSETQ in the germline V gene.

The rearrangement joins TRBV5-4 to TRBJ2-1, with TRBD2 identical over 13 bases. The CDR3 spans 17 residues. With 6 bases clipped from V and 5 bases from J, the junction kept 11 bases outside the gene matches. Germline V CDR1 and CDR2: SGHNT, YYREEE (reference sequence). The CDR3 sequence: CASTRTSGRGGHNEQFF. CDR3 nucleotides: TGTGCCAGCACCCGGACTAGCGGGAGAGGGGGACACAATGAGCAGTTCTTC.

This chain links TRBV6-1 with TRBJ2-1, with 13 bases matching TRBD2. CDR3 length equals 16 residues. V shed 1 base, J shed 5 bases, and the junction held 2 bases outside the gene matches. In germline, CDR1 is MNHNS, CDR2 SASEGT. The CDR3 loop reads CASSEGLAGGDNEQFF. CDR3 nucleotides: TGTGCCAGCAGTGAAGGACTAGCGGGGGGAGACAATGAGCAGTTCTTC.

The CDR3 nucleotides are TGTGCCAGCAGCTTAATGATACTAGCGGGACTTCAAGAGACCCAGTACTTC. Encoded protein: CASSLMILAGLQETQYF. This chain uses TRBV7-8 with TRBJ2-5, with 10 positions matching TRBD2. The CDR3 is 17 amino acids. Unmatched junction bases numbered 8, after V lost 2 bases and J lost 2 bases. Germline CDR1 is SGHVS and CDR2 is FQNEAQ.

In nucleotides, the CDR3 is TGTGCCAGTAGTACCGGAGAAGTAGAGGGGGTGGCAGCTTTCTTT. Its translation: CASSTGEVEGVAAFF. The V gene is TRBV19, the J gene TRBJ1-1; possible D gene TRBD1, 6 bases. CDR1 and CDR2 from the germline V gene are LNHDA and SQIVND (reference sequence). The CDR3 loop spans 15 amino acids. The V end lost 4 bases, the J end lost 10 bases, and 22 bases lay between the germline ends.

This chain links TRBV27 with TRBJ2-3, with TRBD2 matching 7 bases. CDR3 length: 15 amino acids. CDR1 MNHEY and CDR2 SMNVEV come from the germline V gene (reference sequence). V shed 7 bases, J shed 5 bases, and the junction held 12 bases outside the gene matches. The CDR3 nucleotides read TGTGCCAGCACCTTCGGCGGGAGCGGAGAAGATACGCAGTATTTT. The encoded protein is CASTFGGSGEDTQYF.

The chain recombines TRBV10-2 with TRBJ2-5; the D is unclear. The CDR3 runs 15 residues. Trimming stripped 0 bases from V and 10 bases from J, with 18 bases between. Per germline, CDR1 WSHSY and CDR2 SAAADI. For the CDR3, the DNA is TGCGCCAGCAGTGAGTCGCATCTGGCCGCCAGAGACCAGTACTTC. The encoded protein is CASSESHLAARDQYF.

The rearrangement links TRBV4-2 to TRBJ2-3; TRBD2 agrees at 10 bases. Per germline, CDR1 LGHNA and CDR2 YNFKEQ. V lost 4 bases, J lost 2 bases, and 6 bases stayed unmatched. This CDR3 comprises 16 residues. The CDR3 DNA follows: TGTGCCAGCAGCCGATTAGCGGGGGGATCCACAGATACGCAGTATTTT. This gives the protein CASSRLAGGSTDTQYF.

The V and J genes are TRBV4-1 and TRBJ1-2, with 7 bases that match TRBD1. Germline V gives CDR1 MGHRA, CDR2 YSYEKL. This CDR3 spans 17 amino acids. The V and J ends lost 2 bases and 0 bases, in that order; junction bases with no gene match: 9. The CDR3 DNA reads as TGCGCCAGCAGCCAATGGGGGCCAGACAGGGCTAACTATGGCTACACCTTC. Translated: CASSQWGPDRANYGYTF.

The chain is built from TRBV5-1 and TRBJ2-7, with D uncertain. The ends were cut back, 0 bases at V and 0 bases at J, with 4 bases in the middle. CDR3 length equals 13 residues. Germline CDR1 and CDR2: SGHRS and YFSETQ. CDR3 region: CASSLDNSYEQYF. DNA of the CDR3: TGCGCCAGCAGCTTGGACAACTCCTACGAGCAGTACTTC.

This clone was observed once. The genes are TRBV7-8 and TRBJ2-5; no firm D call. V was clipped by 5 bases and J by 3 bases, with 4 bases between them. Germline assignment: CDR1 SGHVS and CDR2 FQNEAQ. This CDR3 has 11 amino acids. In DNA, the CDR3 is TGTGCCAGCAGCCGGGAAGAGACCCAGTACTTC. It codes for CASSREETQYF.

The chain links TRBV6-5 to TRBJ1-3; weak D call: TRBD1 (5 bases). The CDR3 is 13 residues long. The V end lost 5 bases, the J end lost 4 bases, and 9 bases lay between the germline ends. Germline CDR1 and CDR2: MNHEY and SVGAGI. Written as DNA, the CDR3 is TGTGCCAGCAGTATGACAGCCGGAAACACCATATATTTT. This codes for CASSMTAGNTIYF.

The V gene is TRBV28, the J gene TRBJ2-5; the D call may be TRBD1 or TRBD2 (5 bases each). Deletions cut 6 bases from V and 4 bases from J, with 12 bases between. This CDR3 is built from 13 residues. The V gene's germline CDR1 is MDHEN and CDR2 SYDVKM. The CDR3 reads CASSSGGGETQYF. In nucleotides, the CDR3 is TGTGCCAGCAGCTCAGGTGGGGGAGAGACCCAGTACTTC.

The rearrangement links TRBV6-6 to TRBJ2-7; a weak D match, TRBD1 (6 bases). This CDR3 is 14 amino acids long. The germline CDR1 and CDR2 sequences are MNHNY and SVGAGI (reference sequence). The V and J ends lost 2 bases and 2 bases respectively, with 10 bases between them. The CDR3: CASSYNRETYEQYF. CDR3 bases: TGTGCCAGCAGTTACAACAGGGAGACCTACGAGCAGTACTTC.

The chain couples TRBV9 to TRBJ1-1; perhaps TRBD1 as D (6 bases). This CDR3 spans 15 amino acids. Trimming left V 1 base short and J 3 bases short, with 13 bases between. Germline lookup yields CDR1 SGDLS and CDR2 YYNGEE. In DNA form, the CDR3 reads TGTGCCAGCAGCGTATCAGGGGAGGTGTACACTGAAGCTTTCTTT. Residues: CASSVSGEVYTEAFF. The full variable domain, completed using reference TRBV9 and TRBJ1-1, is DSGVTQTPKHLITATGQRVTLRCSPRSGDLSVYWYQQSLDQGLQFLIQYYNGEERAKGNILERFSAQQFPDLHSELNLSSLELGDSALYFCASSVSGEVYTEAFFGQGTRLTVV.

The CDR3 bases are TGTGCCTGGAGTGTACCGGGGAGCACTGAAGCTTTCTTT. Its protein product is CAWSVPGSTEAFF. V and J are TRBV30 and TRBJ1-1, with D hard to call. V dropped 0 bases and J dropped 4 bases, with 9 bases sitting between them. The CDR3 sequence is 13 residues long. Germline assignment: CDR1 GTSNPN and CDR2 SVGIG (reference sequence).

This chain connects TRBV10-3 to TRBJ1-1; 9 nucleotides align to TRBD1. The V gene end was trimmed by 2 bases and the J gene end by 2 bases; junction bases not matched to a gene: 9. Per the germline V gene, CDR1 is ENHRY and CDR2 is SYGVKD. CDR3 length: 17 residues. The CDR3 DNA follows: TGTGCCATCAGTGAGGGGACGGGACAGGGATACAACACTGAAGCTTTCTTT. Residues: CAISEGTGQGYNTEAFF.

J is TRBJ2-3 and V is TRBV7-9; TRBD2 might be the D (5 bases). Trimming shortened V by 10 bases and J by 4 bases, and 18 bases separated the two germline ends. The CDR3 contains 14 residues. The germline gives CDR1 SEHNR, CDR2 FQNEAQ (reference sequence). CDR3 loop: CATDEGRRADTQYF. In nucleotides, the CDR3 is TGTGCCACCGACGAGGGCCGCCGGGCAGATACGCAGTATTTT.

V and J are TRBV6-6 and TRBJ1-5; D is uncertain. Germline V CDR1 and CDR2: MNHNY, SVGAGI (reference sequence). Trimming removed 5 bases from V and 9 bases from J, with 17 bases in between. This CDR3 is built from 14 residues. The CDR3 spells CASSIDMVYGPQHF. CDR3 nucleotides: TGTGCCAGCAGTATAGACATGGTGTATGGGCCCCAGCATTTT.

The gene calls are TRBV28 and TRBJ2-1; no definite D call. V dropped 6 bases and J dropped 4 bases, with 10 bases sitting between them. Germline V gene sequence: CDR1 MDHEN, CDR2 SYDVKM. The CDR3 length is 13 residues. CDR3 protein: CASRRHMYNEQFF. In DNA, the CDR3 is TGTGCCAGCAGGAGACATATGTACAATGAGCAGTTCTTC.

The chain employs TRBV9 and TRBJ1-3; D unresolved. The CDR3 covers 14 residues. Trimming took 0 bases from V and 1 from J, leaving 5 bases between them. Germline loops: CDR1 SGDLS, CDR2 YYNGEE. CDR3 coding DNA: TGTGCCAGCAGCGTAGTTGGGTCTGGAAACACCATATATTTT. Amino acids: CASSVVGSGNTIYF.